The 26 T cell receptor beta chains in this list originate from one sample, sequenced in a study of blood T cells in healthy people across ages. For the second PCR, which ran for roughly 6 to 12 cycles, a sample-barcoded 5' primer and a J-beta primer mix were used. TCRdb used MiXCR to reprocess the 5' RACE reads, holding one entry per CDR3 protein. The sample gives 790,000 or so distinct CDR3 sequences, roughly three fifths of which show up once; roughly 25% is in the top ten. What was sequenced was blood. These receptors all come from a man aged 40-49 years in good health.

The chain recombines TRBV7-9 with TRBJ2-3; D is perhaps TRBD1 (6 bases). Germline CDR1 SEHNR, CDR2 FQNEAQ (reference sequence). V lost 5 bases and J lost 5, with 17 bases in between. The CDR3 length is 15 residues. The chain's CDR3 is CASSRDGTSKDTQYF. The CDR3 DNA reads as TGTGCCAGCAGCCGGGACGGGACATCGAAAGATACGCAGTATTTT. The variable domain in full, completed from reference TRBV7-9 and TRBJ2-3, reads DTGVSQNPRHKITKRGQNVTFRCDPISEHNRLYWYRQTLGQGPEFLTYFQNEAQLEKSRLLSDRFSAERPKGSFSTLEIQRTEQGDSAMYLCASSRDGTSKDTQYFGPGTRLTVL.

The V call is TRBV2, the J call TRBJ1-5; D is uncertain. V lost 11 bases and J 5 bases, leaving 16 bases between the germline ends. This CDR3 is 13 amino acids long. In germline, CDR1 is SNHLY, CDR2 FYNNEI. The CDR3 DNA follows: TGTGCCGGGAGGCCCGGCGGGGATCAGCCCCAGCATTTT. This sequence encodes CAGRPGGDQPQHF.

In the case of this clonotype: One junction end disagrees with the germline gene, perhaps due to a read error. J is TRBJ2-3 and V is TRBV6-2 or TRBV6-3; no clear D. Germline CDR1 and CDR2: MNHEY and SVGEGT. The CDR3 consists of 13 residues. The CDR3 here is CASSYSSADAQYF. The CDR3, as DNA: TGTGCCAGCAGTTATTCCTCGGCAGATGCGCAGTATTTT.

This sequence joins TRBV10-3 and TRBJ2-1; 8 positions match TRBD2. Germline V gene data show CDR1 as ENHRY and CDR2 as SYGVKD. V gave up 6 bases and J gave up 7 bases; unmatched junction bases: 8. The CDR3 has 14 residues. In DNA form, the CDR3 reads TGTGCCATCAGGGGACTAGTCGAACAAAATGAGCAGTTCTTC. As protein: CAIRGLVEQNEQFF.

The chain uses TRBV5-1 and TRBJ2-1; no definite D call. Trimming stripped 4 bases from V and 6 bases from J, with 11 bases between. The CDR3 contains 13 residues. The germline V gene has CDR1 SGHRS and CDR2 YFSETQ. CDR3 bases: TGCGCCAGCAGCCCAGCGCCCCCCAATGAGCAGTTCTTC. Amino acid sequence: CASSPAPPNEQFF.

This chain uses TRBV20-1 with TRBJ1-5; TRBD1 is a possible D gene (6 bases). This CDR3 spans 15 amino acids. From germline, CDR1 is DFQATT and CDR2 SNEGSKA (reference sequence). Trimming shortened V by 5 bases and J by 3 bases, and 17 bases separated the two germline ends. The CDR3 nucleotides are TGCAGTGCTCGTGGGCTTACAGGGAACAATCAGCCCCAGCATTTT. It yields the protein CSARGLTGNNQPQHF.

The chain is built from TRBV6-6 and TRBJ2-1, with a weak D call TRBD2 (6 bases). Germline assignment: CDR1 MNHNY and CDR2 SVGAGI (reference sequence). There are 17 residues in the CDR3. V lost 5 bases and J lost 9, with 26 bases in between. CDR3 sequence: CASSPPGTAFGGGEQFF. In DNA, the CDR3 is TGTGCCAGCAGTCCTCCCGGGACTGCCTTCGGGGGAGGTGAGCAGTTCTTC.

The CDR3 sequence: CASSLGVGKGTDTQYF. The CDR3 nucleotides are TGCGCCAGCAGCTTGGGCGTCGGAAAGGGCACAGATACGCAGTATTTT. The chain recombines TRBV5-1 with TRBJ2-3; D not resolved. V dropped 0 bases and J dropped 1 base, with 12 bases sitting between them. The length of the CDR3 is 16 residues. Looked up from germline, CDR1 is SGHRS and CDR2 is YFSETQ.

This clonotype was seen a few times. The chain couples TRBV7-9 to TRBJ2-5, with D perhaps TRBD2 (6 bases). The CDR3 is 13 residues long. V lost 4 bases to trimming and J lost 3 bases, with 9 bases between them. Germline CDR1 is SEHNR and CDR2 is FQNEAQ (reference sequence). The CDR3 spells CASSSGLEETQYF. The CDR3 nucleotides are TGTGCCAGCAGCTCGGGACTGGAAGAGACCCAGTACTTC.

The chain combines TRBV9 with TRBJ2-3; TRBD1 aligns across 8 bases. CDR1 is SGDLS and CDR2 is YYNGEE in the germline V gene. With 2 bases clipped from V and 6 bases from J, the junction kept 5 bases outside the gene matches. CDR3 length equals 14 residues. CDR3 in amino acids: CASSVSGGADTQYF. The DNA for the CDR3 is TGTGCCAGCAGCGTCTCAGGGGGCGCGGATACGCAGTATTTT. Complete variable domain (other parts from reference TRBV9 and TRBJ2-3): DSGVTQTPKHLITATGQRVTLRCSPRSGDLSVYWYQQSLDQGLQFLIQYYNGEERAKGNILERFSAQQFPDLHSELNLSSLELGDSALYFCASSVSGGADTQYFGPGTRLTVL.

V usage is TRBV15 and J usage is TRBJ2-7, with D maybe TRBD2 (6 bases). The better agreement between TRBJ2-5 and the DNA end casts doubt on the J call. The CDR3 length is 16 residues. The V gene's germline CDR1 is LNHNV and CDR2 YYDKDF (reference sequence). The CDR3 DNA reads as TGTGCCACCAGCCCGAGACTAGTGGGAGGAGGGGAGACCCAGTACTTC. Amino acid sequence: CATSPRLVGGGETQYF.

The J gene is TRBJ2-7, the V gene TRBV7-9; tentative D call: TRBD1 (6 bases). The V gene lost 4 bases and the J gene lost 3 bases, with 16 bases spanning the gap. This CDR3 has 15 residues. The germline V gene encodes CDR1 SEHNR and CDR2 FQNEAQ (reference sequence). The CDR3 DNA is TGTGCCAGCAGCTCGACAGGAGCTAAGGGCTACGAGCAGTACTTC. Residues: CASSSTGAKGYEQYF.

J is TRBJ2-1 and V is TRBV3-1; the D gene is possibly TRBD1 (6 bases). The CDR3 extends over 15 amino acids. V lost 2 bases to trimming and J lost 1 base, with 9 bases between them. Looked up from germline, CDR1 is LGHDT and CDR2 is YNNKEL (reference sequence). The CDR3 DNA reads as TGTGCCAGCAGCCAACCGGGACATTCCTACAATGAGCAGTTCTTC. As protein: CASSQPGHSYNEQFF.

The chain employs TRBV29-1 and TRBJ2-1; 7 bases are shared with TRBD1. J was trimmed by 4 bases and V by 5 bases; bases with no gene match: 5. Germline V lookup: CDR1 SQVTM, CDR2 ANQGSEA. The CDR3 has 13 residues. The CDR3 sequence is CSVRDSTYNEQFF. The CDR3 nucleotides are TGCAGCGTTCGGGACAGCACGTACAATGAGCAGTTCTTC.

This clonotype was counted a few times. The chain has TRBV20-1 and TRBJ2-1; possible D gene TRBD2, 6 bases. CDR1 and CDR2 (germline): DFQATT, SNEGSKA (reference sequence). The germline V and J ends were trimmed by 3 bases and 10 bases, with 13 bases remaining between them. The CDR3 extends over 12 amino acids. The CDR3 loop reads CSASRTGAEQFF. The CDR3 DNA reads TGCAGTGCTAGCCGCACGGGAGCGGAGCAGTTCTTC.

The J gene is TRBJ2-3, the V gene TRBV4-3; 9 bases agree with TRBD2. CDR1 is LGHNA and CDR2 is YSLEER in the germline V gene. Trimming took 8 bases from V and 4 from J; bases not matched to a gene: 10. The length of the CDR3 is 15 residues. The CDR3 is CASQRASGAPDTQYF. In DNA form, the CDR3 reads TGCGCCAGCCAGAGGGCTAGCGGGGCCCCAGATACGCAGTATTTT.

Written as DNA, the CDR3 is TGTGCCAGCAGCCAATCTCGACTAGCGGATTTGAACAATGAGCAGTTCTTC. As protein: CASSQSRLADLNNEQFF. The chain carries TRBV4-2 and TRBJ2-1; 9 bases agree with TRBD2. The CDR3 consists of 17 residues. In germline, CDR1 is LGHNA, CDR2 YNFKEQ. Germline trimming cut 2 bases from V and 5 bases from J; bases unmatched to any gene: 10.

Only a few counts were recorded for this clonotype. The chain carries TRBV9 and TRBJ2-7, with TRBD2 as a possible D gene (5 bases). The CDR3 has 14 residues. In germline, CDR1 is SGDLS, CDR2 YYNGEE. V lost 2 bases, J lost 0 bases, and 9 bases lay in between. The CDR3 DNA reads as TGTGCCAGCAGCGTCGGTAGCGCCTCCTACGAGCAGTACTTC. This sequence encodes CASSVGSASYEQYF.

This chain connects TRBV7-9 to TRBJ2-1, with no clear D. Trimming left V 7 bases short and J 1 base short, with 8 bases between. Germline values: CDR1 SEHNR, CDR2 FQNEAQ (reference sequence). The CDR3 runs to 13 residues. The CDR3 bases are TGTGCCAGCATTGGCCAGTCCTACAATGAGCAGTTCTTC. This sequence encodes CASIGQSYNEQFF.

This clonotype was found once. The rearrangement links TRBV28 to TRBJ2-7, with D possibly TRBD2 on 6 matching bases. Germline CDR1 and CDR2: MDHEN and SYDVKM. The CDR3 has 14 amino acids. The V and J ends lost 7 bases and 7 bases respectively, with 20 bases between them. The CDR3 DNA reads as TGTGCCAGCATCCCCGGGGGTAGCGACAATGAGCAGTACTTC. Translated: CASIPGGSDNEQYF.

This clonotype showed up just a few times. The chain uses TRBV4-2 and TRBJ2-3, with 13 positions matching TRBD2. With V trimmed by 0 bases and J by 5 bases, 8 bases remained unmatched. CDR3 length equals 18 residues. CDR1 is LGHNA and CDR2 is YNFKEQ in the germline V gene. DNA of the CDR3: TGTGCCAGCAGCCAAGATGAGGGACTAGCGGGACGGGAAGATACGCAGTATTTT. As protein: CASSQDEGLAGREDTQYF.

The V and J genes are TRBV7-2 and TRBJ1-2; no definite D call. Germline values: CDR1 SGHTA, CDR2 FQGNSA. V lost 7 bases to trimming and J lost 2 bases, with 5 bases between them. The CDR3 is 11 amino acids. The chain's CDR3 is CASTINYGYTF. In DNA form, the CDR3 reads TGTGCCAGCACCATCAACTATGGCTACACCTTC.

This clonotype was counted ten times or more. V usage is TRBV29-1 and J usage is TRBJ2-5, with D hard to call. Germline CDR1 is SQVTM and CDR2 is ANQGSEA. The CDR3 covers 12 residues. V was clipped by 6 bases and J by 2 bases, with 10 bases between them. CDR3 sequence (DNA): TGCAGCGTCCGGACCGGACAAGAGACCCAGTACTTC. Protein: CSVRTGQETQYF.

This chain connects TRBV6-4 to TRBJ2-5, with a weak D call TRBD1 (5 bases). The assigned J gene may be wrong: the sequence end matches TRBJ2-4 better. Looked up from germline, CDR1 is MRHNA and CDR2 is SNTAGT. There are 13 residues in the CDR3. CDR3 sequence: CASSDRQGNIQYF. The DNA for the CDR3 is TGTGCCAGCAGTGACCGGCAGGGAAACATTCAGTACTTC.

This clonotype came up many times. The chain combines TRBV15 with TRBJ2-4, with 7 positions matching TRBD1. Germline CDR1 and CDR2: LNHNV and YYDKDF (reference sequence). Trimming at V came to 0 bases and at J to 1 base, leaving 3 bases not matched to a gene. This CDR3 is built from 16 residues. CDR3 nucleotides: TGTGCCACCAGCAGAGACGCAGGGGGTGCCAAAAACATTCAGTACTTC. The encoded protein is CATSRDAGGAKNIQYF.

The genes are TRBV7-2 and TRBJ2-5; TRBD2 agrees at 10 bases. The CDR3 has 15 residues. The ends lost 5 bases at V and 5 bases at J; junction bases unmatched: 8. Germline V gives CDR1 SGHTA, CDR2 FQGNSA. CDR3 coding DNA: TGTGCCAGCAGCAATGCAGCGGGAGGGCTTGAGACCCAGTACTTC. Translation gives CASSNAAGGLETQYF.